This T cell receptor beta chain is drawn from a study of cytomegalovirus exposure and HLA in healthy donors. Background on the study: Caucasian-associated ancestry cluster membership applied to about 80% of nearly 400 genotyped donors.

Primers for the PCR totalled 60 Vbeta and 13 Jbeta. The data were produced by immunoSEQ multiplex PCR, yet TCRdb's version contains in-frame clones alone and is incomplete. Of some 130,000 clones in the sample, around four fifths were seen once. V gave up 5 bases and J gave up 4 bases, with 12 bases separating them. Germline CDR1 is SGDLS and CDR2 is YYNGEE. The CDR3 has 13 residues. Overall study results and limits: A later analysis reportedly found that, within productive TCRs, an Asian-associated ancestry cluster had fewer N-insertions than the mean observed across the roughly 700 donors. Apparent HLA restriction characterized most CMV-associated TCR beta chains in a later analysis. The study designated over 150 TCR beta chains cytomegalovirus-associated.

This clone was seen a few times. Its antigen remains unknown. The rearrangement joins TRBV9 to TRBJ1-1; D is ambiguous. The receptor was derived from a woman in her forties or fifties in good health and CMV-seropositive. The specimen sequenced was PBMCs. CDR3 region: CASRTVGSTEAFF. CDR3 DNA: TGTGCCAGCAGGACCGTAGGGAGCACTGAAGCTTTCTTT. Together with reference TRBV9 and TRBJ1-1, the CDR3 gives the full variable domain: DSGVTQTPKHLITATGQRVTLRCSPRSGDLSVYWYQQSLDQGLQFLIQYYNGEERAKGNILERFSAQQFPDLHSELNLSSLELGDSALYFCASRTVGSTEAFFGQGTRLTVV.